This T cell receptor beta chain emerged from a study of OX40 agonist ivuxolimab in advanced cancers. Study results and limitations: The mean number of expanded clones was higher in CD8+ T cells than in CD4+.

J lost 7 bases, V lost 9 bases, and 6 bases had no gene match. Germline values: CDR1 MRHNA, CDR2 SNTAGT. The CDR3 runs 13 residues. If patients had autoimmune disease history or systemic immunosuppression, they were excluded. In regard to this clone: Antigen unknown.

Clones were read by immunoSEQ multiplex PCR, and TCRdb kept only the in-frame ones, dropping some. The profile shows under 90,000 clones, roughly 91% of them singletons. This rearrangement joins TRBV6-4 to TRBJ1-6, with 7 bases lining up with TRBD1. This sample comprised CD4+ or CD8+ T cells sorted from blood, obtained in a trial of the OX40 agonist ivuxolimab. This sequence originates from an adult with an advanced solid tumor such as melanoma, head and neck, liver or kidney cancer. CDR3 coding DNA: TGTGCCAGTAACAGGGGACTAAATTCACCCCTCCACTTT. Translating it yields CASNRGLNSPLHF.